This T cell receptor (beta chain) is from a study of neurological immune-mediated disorders. This clonotype was seen at least ten times. Time point indicated: longitudinal time-point 3. From the 5' RACE reads, TCRdb called clonotypes with MiXCR, one entry per CDR3 protein. The sample includes tens of thousands of distinct CDR3 sequences, approximately 13% of them seen just once. This CDR3 region has 11 residues. CDR1 DFQATT and CDR2 SNEGSKA come from the germline V gene (reference sequence). Trimming took off 6 bases at V and 4 bases at J, with 9 bases between the two ends. This chain connects TRBV20-1 to TRBJ1-2, with no clear D. The source of this sequence is a young man in good health. Input material: PBMCs. The CDR3: CSASESYGYTF. The CDR3 region has the DNA TGCAGTGCCTCGGAGAGCTATGGCTACACCTTC.